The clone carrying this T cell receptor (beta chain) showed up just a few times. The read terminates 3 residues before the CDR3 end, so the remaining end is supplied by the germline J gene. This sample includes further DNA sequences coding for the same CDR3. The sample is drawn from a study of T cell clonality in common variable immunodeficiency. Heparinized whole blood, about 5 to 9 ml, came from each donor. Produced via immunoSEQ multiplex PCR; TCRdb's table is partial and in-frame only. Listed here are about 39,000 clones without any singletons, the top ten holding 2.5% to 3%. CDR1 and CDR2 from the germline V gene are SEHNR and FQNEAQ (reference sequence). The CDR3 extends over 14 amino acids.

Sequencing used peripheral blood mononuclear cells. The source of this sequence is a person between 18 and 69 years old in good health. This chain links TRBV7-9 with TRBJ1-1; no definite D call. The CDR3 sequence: CASSLVAGAETAFF. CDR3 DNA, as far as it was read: TGTGCCAGCAGCTTAGTAGCGGGAGCGGAGACA.